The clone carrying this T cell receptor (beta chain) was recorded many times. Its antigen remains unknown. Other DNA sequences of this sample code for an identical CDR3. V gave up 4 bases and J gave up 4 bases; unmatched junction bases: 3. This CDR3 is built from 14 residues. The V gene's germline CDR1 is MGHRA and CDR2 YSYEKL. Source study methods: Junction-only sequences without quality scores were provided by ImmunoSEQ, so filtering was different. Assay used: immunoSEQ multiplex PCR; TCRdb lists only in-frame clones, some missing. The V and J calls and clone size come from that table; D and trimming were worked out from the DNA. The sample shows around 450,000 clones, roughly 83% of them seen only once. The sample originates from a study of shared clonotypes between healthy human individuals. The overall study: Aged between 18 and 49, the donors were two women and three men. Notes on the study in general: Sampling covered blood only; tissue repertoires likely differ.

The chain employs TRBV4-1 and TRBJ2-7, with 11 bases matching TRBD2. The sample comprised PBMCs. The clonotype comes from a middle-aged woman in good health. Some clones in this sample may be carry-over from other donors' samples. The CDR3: CASSRGTSGYEQYF. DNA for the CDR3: TGCGCCAGCAGCCGCGGGACTAGCGGTTACGAGCAGTACTTC.